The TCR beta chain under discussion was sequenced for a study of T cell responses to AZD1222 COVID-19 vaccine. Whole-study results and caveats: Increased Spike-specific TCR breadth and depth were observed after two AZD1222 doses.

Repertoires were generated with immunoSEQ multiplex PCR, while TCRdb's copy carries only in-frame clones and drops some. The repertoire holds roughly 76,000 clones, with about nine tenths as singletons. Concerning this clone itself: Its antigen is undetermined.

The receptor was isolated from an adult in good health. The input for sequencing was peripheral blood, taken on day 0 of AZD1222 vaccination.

The CDR3 region is CASSIRTSGETQYF. As DNA, the CDR3 is TGTGCCAGCAGCATTAGGACTAGCGGGGAGACCCAGTACTTC. The V gene is TRBV7-8, the J gene TRBJ2-5; TRBD2 agrees at 11 bases. The germline CDR1 and CDR2 sequences are SGHVS and FQNEAQ. V lost 5 bases and J lost 5; bases outside the gene matches: 4. The length of the CDR3 is 14 residues. The variable domain in full, with the rest retrieved from reference TRBV7-8 and TRBJ2-5, is GAGVSQSPRYKVAKRGQDVALRCDPISGHVSLFWYQQALGQGPEFLTYFQNEAQLDKSGLPSDRFFAERPEGSVSTLKIQRTQQEDSAVYLCASSIRTSGETQYFGPGTRLLVL.